The 23 T cell receptor beta chains given below trace back to one sample, sequenced in a study of shared clonotypes between healthy human individuals. The data were produced by immunoSEQ multiplex PCR, yet TCRdb's version contains in-frame clones alone and is incomplete. Of 1.5 million to 2.5 million clones listed, approximately 94% were seen once; the top ten hold 1.2%. CD45RO-negative cells were positively selected for CCR7, leaving out terminally differentiated effector memory CD45RA+ cells. Sequenced sample: naive CD8+ T cells sorted from blood. These receptors came from a man aged 18 to 30 in good health.

The chain is built from TRBV6-6 and TRBJ2-1; D gene ambiguous. The germline V and J ends were trimmed by 8 bases and 3 bases, with 20 bases remaining between them. Germline V gene data show CDR1 as MNHNY and CDR2 as SVGAGI (reference sequence). The CDR3 length is 16 residues. The CDR3 sequence is CASGNRAVSRYNEQFF. The CDR3 coding sequence is TGTGCCAGCGGAAACCGGGCGGTTTCGCGCTACAATGAGCAGTTCTTC.

V usage is TRBV5-5 and J usage is TRBJ1-6; D gene unclear. Trimming left V 0 bases short and J 11 bases short, with 15 bases between. Germline CDR1 SGHKS, CDR2 YYEKEE (reference sequence). The CDR3 is 15 amino acids. The CDR3 DNA is TGTGCCAGCAGCTTGGTACGGAGTGGTCTCGCACCCCTCCACTTT. Its translation is CASSLVRSGLAPLHF.

The chain couples TRBV4-1 to TRBJ2-1; TRBD2 is a possible D gene (5 bases). The length of the CDR3 is 16 residues. V lost 0 bases and J 7 bases, leaving 16 bases between the germline ends. Germline CDR1 reads MGHRA; CDR2 reads YSYEKL. CDR3 in DNA: TGCGCCAGCAGCCAAGATGAACTAGTTTATCCGAATGAGCAGTTCTTC. Its protein is CASSQDELVYPNEQFF.

V is TRBV6-1 and J is TRBJ1-3; D not resolved. Germline V gene sequence: CDR1 MNHNS, CDR2 SASEGT. CDR3 length: 15 amino acids. Trimming shortened V by 4 bases and J by 4 bases, and 14 bases separated the two germline ends. The CDR3 sequence: CASSAVDGLGNTIYF. The CDR3, as DNA: TGTGCCAGCAGTGCCGTCGACGGCCTAGGAAACACCATATATTTT.

Concerning this clone: Other DNA sequences in this sample translate to the same CDR3. V gene TRBV27 combines with J gene TRBJ2-7; D assignment may be TRBD1 or TRBD2 (5 bases each). Germline values: CDR1 MNHEY, CDR2 SMNVEV (reference sequence). CDR3 size: 13 residues. V was clipped by 5 bases and J by 3 bases, with 11 bases between them. This CDR3 reads CASSLRGGYEQYF. The CDR3 nucleotides are TGTGCCAGCAGTCTGAGGGGCGGCTACGAGCAGTACTTC.

A word on this clone: This sequence may be a read error, since a much larger clone differs from it by one base. Other DNA variants within this sample encode the same CDR3. This chain links TRBV7-6 with TRBJ2-7; 7 nucleotides align to TRBD1. The V and J ends lost 3 bases and 2 bases, in that order; junction bases with no gene match: 1. The CDR3 contains 13 residues. The germline V gene has CDR1 SGHVS and CDR2 FNYEAQ. The CDR3 nucleotides are TGTGCCAGCAGCTTTGGACAGGCCTACGAGCAGTACTTC. This codes for CASSFGQAYEQYF.

Concerning this clone: The same CDR3 can be traced to other DNA sequences in this sample. The V and J genes are TRBV2 and TRBJ2-7; TRBD2 matches at 10 bases. The CDR3 length is 13 residues. After removal of 9 bases from V and 1 base from J, the junction contained 3 bases not matched to a gene. Germline V gives CDR1 SNHLY, CDR2 FYNNEI. CDR3 protein: CARGLADSYEQYF. In DNA form, the CDR3 reads TGTGCCAGAGGACTAGCGGATTCCTACGAGCAGTACTTC. The whole variable domain, filled in from reference TRBV2 and TRBJ2-7, reads EPEVTQTPSHQVTQMGQEVILRCVPISNHLYFYWYRQILGQKVEFLVSFYNNEISEKSEIFDDQFSVERPDGSNFTLKIRSTKLEDSAMYFCARGLADSYEQYFGPGTRLTVT.

The CDR3 region is CASTTFQGADYGYTF. CDR3 in DNA: TGTGCCAGCACCACATTCCAGGGTGCGGACTATGGCTACACCTTC. The V and J genes are TRBV6-1 and TRBJ1-2, with a weak D call TRBD1 (5 bases). Trimming cost V 7 bases and J 3 bases, with 18 bases left between them. The CDR3 length is 15 residues. CDR1 is MNHNS and CDR2 is SASEGT in the germline V gene.

The CDR3 region is CASSFGVTYGYTF. CDR3 DNA sequence: TGTGCCAGCAGTTTCGGGGTCACGTATGGCTACACCTTC. The chain combines TRBV27 with TRBJ1-2; no definite D call. The CDR3 has 13 amino acids. Germline CDR1 is MNHEY and CDR2 is SMNVEV (reference sequence). V lost 3 bases and J 5 bases, leaving 10 bases between the germline ends.

The V gene is TRBV25-1, the J gene TRBJ1-3; D remains unclear. V was trimmed by 4 bases and J by 3 bases, leaving 10 bases between them. Looked up from germline, CDR1 is MGHDK and CDR2 is SYGVNS. The length of the CDR3 is 14 residues. CDR3 sequence reads: CASSVGGVGNTIYF. CDR3 in DNA: TGTGCCAGCAGTGTCGGTGGGGTTGGAAACACCATATATTTT.

This clone appeared a single time. The chain carries TRBV9 and TRBJ2-7; the D gene could be TRBD1 or TRBD2 (6 bases each). CDR1 and CDR2 (germline): SGDLS, YYNGEE. The V and J ends lost 4 bases and 7 bases respectively, with 21 bases between them. The CDR3 totals 15 residues. For the CDR3, the DNA is TGTGCCAGCAGCCCGCGGGACGGGGGCATAGGGGAGCAGTACTTC. Its protein product is CASSPRDGGIGEQYF.

The chain has TRBV6-5 and TRBJ2-3; the match to TRBD2 covers 12 bases. The germline gives CDR1 MNHEY, CDR2 SVGAGI. The CDR3 runs 16 residues. V lost 4 bases and J lost 6; bases outside the gene matches: 8. The CDR3 is CASSLPGTSGRDTQYF. Written as DNA, the CDR3 is TGTGCCAGCAGTTTACCCGGGACTAGCGGGCGTGATACGCAGTATTTT.

The chain is built from TRBV6-1 and TRBJ2-1; the match to TRBD2 covers 9 bases. CDR1 MNHNS and CDR2 SASEGT come from the germline V gene. V lost 4 bases to trimming and J lost 7 bases; unmatched junction nucleotides: 8. The CDR3 loop spans 15 amino acids. The CDR3 DNA reads as TGTGCCAGCAGTGTGTTAGCGGGAGTTATAAATGAGCAGTTCTTC. This encodes CASSVLAGVINEQFF.

This chain connects TRBV9 to TRBJ2-7; TRBD2 matches at 11 bases. V was clipped by 4 bases and J by 6 bases; unmatched bases: 9. CDR3 length equals 15 residues. Germline lookup yields CDR1 SGDLS and CDR2 YYNGEE. The CDR3 DNA reads as TGTGCCAGCAGCCCCTTAGCGGGGGGGCAGGGCGAGCAGTACTTC. Amino acids: CASSPLAGGQGEQYF.

Points on this clone: This same CDR3 is encoded by further DNA sequences in the sample. The chain has TRBV6-5 and TRBJ2-7, with D unresolved. Germline CDR1 reads MNHEY; CDR2 reads SVGAGI. This CDR3 region has 12 residues. Trimming stripped 6 bases from V and 2 bases from J, with 8 bases between. The CDR3 nucleotides read TGTGCCAGCAGAGGGAATCCCTACGAGCAGTACTTC. Its protein product is CASRGNPYEQYF.

The V and J genes are TRBV6-5 and TRBJ2-7; D remains unclear. Per germline, CDR1 MNHEY and CDR2 SVGAGI. V was clipped by 10 bases and J by 0 bases, with 4 bases between them. The CDR3 is made up of 10 amino acids. The DNA of the CDR3 is TGTGCCACCCTCTCCTACGAGCAGTACTTC. Translation: CATLSYEQYF.

V and J are TRBV7-2 and TRBJ2-7; 8 bases map to TRBD2. The CDR3 runs 15 residues. V was clipped by 5 bases and J by 0 bases; unmatched bases: 6. Germline loops: CDR1 SGHTA, CDR2 FQGNSA. The CDR3 sequence is CASSQTSVLSYEQYF. CDR3 DNA sequence: TGTGCCAGCAGCCAGACTAGCGTCCTCTCCTACGAGCAGTACTTC.

About this clone itself: Other DNA sequences in the sample encode the same CDR3. The chain couples TRBV18 to TRBJ2-1; no definite D call. The CDR3 totals 12 residues. Looked up from germline, CDR1 is KGHSH and CDR2 is LQKENI. Trimming took 6 bases from V and 4 from J, leaving 7 bases between them. The CDR3 DNA sequence: TGTGCCAGCTCGGACGGTTACAATGAGCAGTTCTTC. Translated, it gives CASSDGYNEQFF.

The chain combines TRBV6-5 with TRBJ2-1; tentatively, D is TRBD1 (6 bases). CDR3 size: 13 residues. Trimming took off 0 bases at V and 10 bases at J, with 10 bases between the two ends. Germline V gives CDR1 MNHEY, CDR2 SVGAGI. In DNA, the CDR3 is TGTGCCAGCAGTTACTCTTGGGACACCGAGCAGTTCTTC. Translated: CASSYSWDTEQFF.

The rearrangement joins TRBV4-1 to TRBJ2-1, with 7 bases identical to TRBD1. V was clipped by 4 bases and J by 7 bases; unmatched bases: 10. Germline CDR1 reads MGHRA; CDR2 reads YSYEKL. The CDR3 contains 15 residues. The DNA for the CDR3 is TGCGCCAGCAGCCTACGACAGGGCCTTGGGAATGAGCAGTTCTTC. This gives the protein CASSLRQGLGNEQFF.

In this sample, this clone turned up once. The rearrangement uses TRBV2 and TRBJ2-2; TRBD1 matches at 10 bases. The J segment lost 5 bases and the V segment lost 5 bases, leaving 14 bases of the junction unmatched. Germline V gene lookup returns CDR1 SNHLY and CDR2 FYNNEI. The CDR3 has 18 amino acids. The chain's CDR3 is CASSRLQAGTGETGELFF. CDR3 nucleotides: TGTGCCAGCAGTAGGTTGCAAGCCGGGACAGGGGAAACCGGGGAGCTGTTTTTT. The full variable domain, completed using reference TRBV2 and TRBJ2-2, is EPEVTQTPSHQVTQMGQEVILRCVPISNHLYFYWYRQILGQKVEFLVSFYNNEISEKSEIFDDQFSVERPDGSNFTLKIRSTKLEDSAMYFCASSRLQAGTGETGELFFGEGSRLTVL.

V is TRBV4-3 and J is TRBJ2-7; no reliable D call. CDR1 LGHNA and CDR2 YSLEER come from the germline V gene. Trimming removed 0 bases at V and 5 bases at J, with 20 bases between. The length of the CDR3 is 17 residues. The CDR3: CASSQDPDSKLINEQYF. In DNA form, the CDR3 reads TGCGCCAGCAGCCAAGATCCTGACTCCAAGCTTATAAACGAGCAGTACTTC.

The V and J genes are TRBV27 and TRBJ1-5; TRBD1 agrees at 10 bases. Unmatched junction bases numbered 8, after V lost 1 base and J lost 5 bases. CDR1 MNHEY and CDR2 SMNVEV come from the germline V gene (reference sequence). The CDR3 runs 17 residues. CDR3 sequence (DNA): TGTGCCAGCAGTTTATTTGGGACAGGGGCCTGGGATCAGCCCCAGCATTTT. Residues: CASSLFGTGAWDQPQHF.